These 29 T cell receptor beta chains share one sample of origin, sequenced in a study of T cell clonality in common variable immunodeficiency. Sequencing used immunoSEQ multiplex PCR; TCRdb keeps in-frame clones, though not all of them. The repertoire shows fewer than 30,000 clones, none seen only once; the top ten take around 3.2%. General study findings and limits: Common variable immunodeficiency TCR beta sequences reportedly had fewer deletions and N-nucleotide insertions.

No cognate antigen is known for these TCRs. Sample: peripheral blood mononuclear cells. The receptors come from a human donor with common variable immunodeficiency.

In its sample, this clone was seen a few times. The CDR3 loop is CASSARQGESNQPQHF. Incomplete CDR3 DNA: TGTGCCAGTAGTGCGAGACAGGGGGAGAGCAATCAGCCC. The chain carries TRBV19 and TRBJ1-5, with TRBD1 matching 9 bases. The read terminates 3 residues before the CDR3 end, so the remaining end is supplied by the germline J gene. This CDR3 region has 16 residues. Germline V gene lookup returns CDR1 LNHDA and CDR2 SQIVND (reference sequence). J gave up 1 base and V 5 bases, and 6 bases lay outside the gene matches.

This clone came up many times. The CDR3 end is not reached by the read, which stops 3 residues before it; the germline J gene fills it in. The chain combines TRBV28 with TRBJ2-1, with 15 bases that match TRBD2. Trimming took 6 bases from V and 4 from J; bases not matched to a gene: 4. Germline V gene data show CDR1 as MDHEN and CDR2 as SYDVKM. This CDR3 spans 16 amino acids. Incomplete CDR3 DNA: TGTGCCAGCAGCCGTGGACTAGCGGGAGGGTACAATGAG. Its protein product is CASSRGLAGGYNE. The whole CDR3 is CASSRGLAGGYNEQFF.

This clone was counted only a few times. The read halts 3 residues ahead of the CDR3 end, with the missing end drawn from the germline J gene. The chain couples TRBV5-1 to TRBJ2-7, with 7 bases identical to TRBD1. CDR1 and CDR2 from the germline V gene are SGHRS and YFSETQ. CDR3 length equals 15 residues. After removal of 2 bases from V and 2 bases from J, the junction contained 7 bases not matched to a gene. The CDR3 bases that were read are TGCGCCAGCAGCTTCGGGACAGCCGACGCCTACGAG. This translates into CASSFGTADAYE. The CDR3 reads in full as CASSFGTADAYEQYF.

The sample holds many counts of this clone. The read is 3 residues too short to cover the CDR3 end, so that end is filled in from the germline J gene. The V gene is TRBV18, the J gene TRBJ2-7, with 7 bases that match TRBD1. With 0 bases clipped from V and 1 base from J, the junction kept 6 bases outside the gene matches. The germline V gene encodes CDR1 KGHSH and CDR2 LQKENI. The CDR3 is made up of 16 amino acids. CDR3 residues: CASSPPSGRGSYEQYF. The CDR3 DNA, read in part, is TGTGCCAGCTCACCACCCTCGGGCAGGGGGTCCTACGAG.

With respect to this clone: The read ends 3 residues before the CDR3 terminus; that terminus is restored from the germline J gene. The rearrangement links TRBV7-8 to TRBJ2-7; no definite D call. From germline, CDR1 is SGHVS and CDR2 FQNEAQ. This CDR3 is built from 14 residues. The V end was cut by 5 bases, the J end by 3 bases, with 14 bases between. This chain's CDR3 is CASSPRLAGYEQYF. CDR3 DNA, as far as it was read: TGTGCCAGCAGCCCGAGACTCGCCGGCTACGAG.

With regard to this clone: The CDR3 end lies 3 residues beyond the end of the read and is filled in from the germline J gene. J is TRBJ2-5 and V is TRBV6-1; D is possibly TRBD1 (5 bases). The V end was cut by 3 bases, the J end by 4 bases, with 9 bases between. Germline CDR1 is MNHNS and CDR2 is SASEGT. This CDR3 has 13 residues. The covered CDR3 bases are TGTGCCAGCAGTGATCTGGGGCGAGAGACC. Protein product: CASSDLGRET. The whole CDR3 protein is CASSDLGRETQYF.

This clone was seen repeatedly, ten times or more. Partial CDR3 DNA: TGTGCCAGCAGCCAAGATTCCACATACGAG. Residues: CASSQDSTYE. The whole CDR3 sequence reads CASSQDSTYEQYF. The J gene is TRBJ2-7, the V gene TRBV4-2; D not certain. Read sequence stops 3 residues before the CDR3 end, and the germline J gene provides the missing end. Germline loops: CDR1 LGHNA, CDR2 YNFKEQ. The V gene lost 0 bases and the J gene lost 4 bases, with 7 bases spanning the gap. This CDR3 comprises 13 residues.

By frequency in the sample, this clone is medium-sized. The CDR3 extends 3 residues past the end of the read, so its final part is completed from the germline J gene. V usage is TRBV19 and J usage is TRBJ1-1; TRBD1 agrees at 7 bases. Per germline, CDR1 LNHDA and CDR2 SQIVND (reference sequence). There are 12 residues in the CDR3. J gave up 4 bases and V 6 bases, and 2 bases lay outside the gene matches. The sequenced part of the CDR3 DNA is TGTGCCAGTAGCCCAGGGGGCACTGAA. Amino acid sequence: CASSPGGTE. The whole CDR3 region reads CASSPGGTEAFF.

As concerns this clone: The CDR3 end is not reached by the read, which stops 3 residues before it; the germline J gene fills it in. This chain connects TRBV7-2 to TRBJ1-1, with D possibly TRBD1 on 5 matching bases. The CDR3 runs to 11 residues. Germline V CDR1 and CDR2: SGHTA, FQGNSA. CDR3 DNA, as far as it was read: TGTGCCAGCAGCGTATACAGGGAA. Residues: CASSVYRE. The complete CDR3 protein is CASSVYREAFF.

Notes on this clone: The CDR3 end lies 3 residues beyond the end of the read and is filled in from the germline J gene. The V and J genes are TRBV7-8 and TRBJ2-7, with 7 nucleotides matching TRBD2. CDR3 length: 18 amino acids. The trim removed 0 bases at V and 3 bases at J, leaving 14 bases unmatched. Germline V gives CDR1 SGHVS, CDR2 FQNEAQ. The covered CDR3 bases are TGTGCCAGCAGCTTAGCTGGGGGGGGAGGGTCGAGATACTACGAG. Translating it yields CASSLAGGGGSRYYE. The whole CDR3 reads CASSLAGGGGSRYYEQYF.

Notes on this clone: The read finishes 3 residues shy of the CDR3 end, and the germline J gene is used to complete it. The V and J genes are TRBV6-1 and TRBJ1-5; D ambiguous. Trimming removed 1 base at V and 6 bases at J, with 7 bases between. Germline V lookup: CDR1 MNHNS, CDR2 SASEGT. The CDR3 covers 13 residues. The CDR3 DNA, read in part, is TGTGCCAGCAGTGAAGATCGGGGTCAGCCC. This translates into CASSEDRGQP. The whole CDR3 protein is CASSEDRGQPQHF.

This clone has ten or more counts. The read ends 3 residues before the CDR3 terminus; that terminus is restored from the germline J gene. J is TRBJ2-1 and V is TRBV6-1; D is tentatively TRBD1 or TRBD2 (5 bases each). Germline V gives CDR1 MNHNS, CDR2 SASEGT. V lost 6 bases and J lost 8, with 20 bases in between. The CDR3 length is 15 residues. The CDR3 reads CASRERGALGYEQFF. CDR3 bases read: TGTGCCAGCAGGGAAAGAGGGGCCCTGGGGTATGAG.

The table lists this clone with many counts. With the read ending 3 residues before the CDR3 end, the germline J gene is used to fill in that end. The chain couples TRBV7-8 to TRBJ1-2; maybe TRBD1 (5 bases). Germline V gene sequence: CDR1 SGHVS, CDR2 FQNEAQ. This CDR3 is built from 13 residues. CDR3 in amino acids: CASSSGPRGGYTF. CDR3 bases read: TGTGCCAGCAGCTCGGGCCCGCGGGGGGGC.

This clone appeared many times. Partial CDR3 DNA: TGCAGTGCTAATCAAAGGGGCTCCTACAATGAG. Protein product: CSANQRGSYNE. The entire CDR3 protein is CSANQRGSYNEQFF. This chain uses TRBV20-1 with TRBJ2-1; TRBD1 might be the D (5 bases). The read ends 3 residues before the CDR3 terminus; that terminus is restored from the germline J gene. Trimming pared 4 bases from V and 0 bases from J, leaving 10 bases between. The germline gives CDR1 DFQATT, CDR2 SNEGSKA (reference sequence). This CDR3 comprises 14 residues.

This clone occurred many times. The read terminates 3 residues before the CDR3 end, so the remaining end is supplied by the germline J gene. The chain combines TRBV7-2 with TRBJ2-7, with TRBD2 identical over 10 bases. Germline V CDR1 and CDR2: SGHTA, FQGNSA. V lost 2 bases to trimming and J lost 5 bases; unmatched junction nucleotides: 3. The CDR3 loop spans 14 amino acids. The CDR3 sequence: CASSLFSGRDEQYF. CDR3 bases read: TGTGCCAGCAGCTTATTCAGCGGGAGGGACGAG.

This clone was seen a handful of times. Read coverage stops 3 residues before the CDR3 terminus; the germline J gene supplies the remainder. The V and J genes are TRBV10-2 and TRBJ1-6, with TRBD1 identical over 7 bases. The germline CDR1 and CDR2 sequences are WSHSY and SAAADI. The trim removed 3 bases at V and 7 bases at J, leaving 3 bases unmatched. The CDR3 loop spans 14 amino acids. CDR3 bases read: TGCGCCAGCAGTGAAGGGGGCGCAAATTCACCC. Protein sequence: CASSEGGANSP. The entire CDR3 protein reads CASSEGGANSPLHF.

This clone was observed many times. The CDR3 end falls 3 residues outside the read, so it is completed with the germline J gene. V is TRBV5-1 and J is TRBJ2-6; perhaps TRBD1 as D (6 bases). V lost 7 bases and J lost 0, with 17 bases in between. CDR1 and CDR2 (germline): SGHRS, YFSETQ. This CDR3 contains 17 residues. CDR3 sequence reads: CASRGDRLNSGANVLTF. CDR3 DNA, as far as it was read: TGCGCCAGCCGGGGAGACAGGCTAAACTCTGGGGCCAACGTC.

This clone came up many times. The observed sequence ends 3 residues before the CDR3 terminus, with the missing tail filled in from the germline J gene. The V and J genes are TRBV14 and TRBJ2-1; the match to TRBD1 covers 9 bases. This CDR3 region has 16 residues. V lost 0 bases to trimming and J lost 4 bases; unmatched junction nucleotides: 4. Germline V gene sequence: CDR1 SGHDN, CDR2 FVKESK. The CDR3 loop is CASSQDGQGWYNEQFF. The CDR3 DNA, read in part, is TGTGCCAGCAGCCAAGATGGACAGGGGTGGTACAATGAG.

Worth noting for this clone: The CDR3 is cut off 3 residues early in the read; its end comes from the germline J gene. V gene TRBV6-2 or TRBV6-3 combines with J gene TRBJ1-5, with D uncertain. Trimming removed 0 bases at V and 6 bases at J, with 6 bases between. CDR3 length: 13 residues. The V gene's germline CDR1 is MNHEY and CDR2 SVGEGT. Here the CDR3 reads CASSYSTVQPQHF. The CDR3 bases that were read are TGTGCCAGCAGTTACTCGACTGTTCAGCCC.

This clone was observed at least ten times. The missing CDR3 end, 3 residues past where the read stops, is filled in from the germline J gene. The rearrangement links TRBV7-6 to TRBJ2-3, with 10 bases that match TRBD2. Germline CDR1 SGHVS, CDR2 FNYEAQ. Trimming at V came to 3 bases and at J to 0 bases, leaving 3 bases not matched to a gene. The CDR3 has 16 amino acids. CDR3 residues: CASSLPGLASTDTQYF. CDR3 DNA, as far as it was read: TGTGCCAGCAGCTTGCCGGGACTAGCGAGCACAGATACG.

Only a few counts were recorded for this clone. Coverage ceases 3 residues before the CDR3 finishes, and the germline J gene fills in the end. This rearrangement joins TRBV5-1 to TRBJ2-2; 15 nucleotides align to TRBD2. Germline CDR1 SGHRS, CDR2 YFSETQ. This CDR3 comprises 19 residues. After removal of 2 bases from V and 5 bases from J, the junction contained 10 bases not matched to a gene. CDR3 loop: CASSFRTSGRVSGTGELFF. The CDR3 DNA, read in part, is TGCGCCAGCAGCTTCCGGACTAGCGGGAGGGTGTCTGGAACCGGGGAG.

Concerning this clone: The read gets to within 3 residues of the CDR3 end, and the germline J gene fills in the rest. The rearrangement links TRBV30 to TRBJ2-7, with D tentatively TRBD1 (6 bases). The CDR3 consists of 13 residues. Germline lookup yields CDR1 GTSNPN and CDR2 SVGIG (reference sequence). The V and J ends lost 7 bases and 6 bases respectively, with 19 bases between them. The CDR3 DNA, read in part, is TGTGCCTCCCAGGGGATGGGGGTAGGCGAG. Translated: CASQGMGVGE. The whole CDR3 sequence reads CASQGMGVGEQYF.

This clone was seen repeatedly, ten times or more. CDR3 sequence reads: CASSIVSDYQPQHF. CDR3 bases read: TGTGCCAGTAGTATAGTGAGTGACTATCAGCCC. V is TRBV19 and J is TRBJ1-5, with unresolved D. The read finishes 3 residues shy of the CDR3 end, and the germline J gene is used to complete it. This CDR3 spans 14 amino acids. Trimming removed 1 base at V and 5 bases at J, with 9 bases between. Germline V CDR1 and CDR2: LNHDA, SQIVND (reference sequence). Filled out from reference TRBV19 and TRBJ1-5, the complete variable domain reads DGGITQSPKYLFRKEGQNVTLSCEQNLNHDAMYWYRQDPGQGLRLIYYSQIVNDFQKGDIAEGYSVSREKKESFPLTVTSAQKNPTAFYLCASSIVSDYQPQHFGDGTRLSIL.

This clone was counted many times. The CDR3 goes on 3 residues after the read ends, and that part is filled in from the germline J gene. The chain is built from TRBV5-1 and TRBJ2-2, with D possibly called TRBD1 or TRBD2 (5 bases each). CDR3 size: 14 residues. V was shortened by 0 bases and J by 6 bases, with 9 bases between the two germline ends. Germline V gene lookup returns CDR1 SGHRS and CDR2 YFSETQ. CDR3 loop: CASSLAGSAGELFF. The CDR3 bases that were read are TGCGCCAGCAGCTTGGCAGGGAGCGCCGGGGAG. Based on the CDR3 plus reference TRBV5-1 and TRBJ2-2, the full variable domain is KAGVTQTPRYLIKTRGQQVTLSCSPISGHRSVSWYQQTPGQGLQFLFEYFSETQRNKGNFPGRFSGRQFSNSRSEMNVSTLELGDSALYLCASSLAGSAGELFFGEGSRLTVL.

The CDR3: CASSPSTGFGNQPQHF. CDR3 DNA, as far as it was read: TGTGCCAGCAGCCCATCCACAGGGTTTGGCAATCAGCCC. The chain has TRBV7-6 and TRBJ1-5; D might be TRBD1 (6 bases). The sequence runs out 3 residues before the end of the CDR3; the remainder is reconstructed from the germline J gene. V was shortened by 5 bases and J by 2 bases, with 16 bases between the two germline ends. CDR1 SGHVS and CDR2 FNYEAQ come from the germline V gene. This CDR3 has 16 amino acids.

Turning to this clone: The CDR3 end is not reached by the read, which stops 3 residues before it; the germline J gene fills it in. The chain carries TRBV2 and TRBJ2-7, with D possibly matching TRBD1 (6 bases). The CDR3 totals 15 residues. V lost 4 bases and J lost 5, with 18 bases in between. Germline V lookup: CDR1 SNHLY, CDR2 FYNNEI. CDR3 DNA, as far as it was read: TGTGCCAGCAGTGGAGATGTGGGAGCAGGGGACGAG. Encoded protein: CASSGDVGAGDE. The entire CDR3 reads CASSGDVGAGDEQYF.

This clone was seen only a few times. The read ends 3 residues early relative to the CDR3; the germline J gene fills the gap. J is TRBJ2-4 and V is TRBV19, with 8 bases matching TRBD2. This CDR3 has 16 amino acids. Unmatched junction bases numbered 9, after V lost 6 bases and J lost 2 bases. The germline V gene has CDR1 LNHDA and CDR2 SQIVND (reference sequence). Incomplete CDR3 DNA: TGTGCCAGTAGGGATACTAGCGGAGTATCCAAAAACATT. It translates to CASRDTSGVSKNI. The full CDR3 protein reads CASRDTSGVSKNIQYF.

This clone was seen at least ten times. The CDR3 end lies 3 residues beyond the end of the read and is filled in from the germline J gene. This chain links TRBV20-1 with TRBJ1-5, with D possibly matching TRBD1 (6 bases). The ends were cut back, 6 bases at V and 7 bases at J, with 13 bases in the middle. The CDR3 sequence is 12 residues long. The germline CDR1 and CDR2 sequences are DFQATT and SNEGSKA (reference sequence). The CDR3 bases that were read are TGCAGTGCGGGAGGGGGTGGACAGCCC. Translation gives CSAGGGGQP. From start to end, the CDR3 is CSAGGGGQPQHF.

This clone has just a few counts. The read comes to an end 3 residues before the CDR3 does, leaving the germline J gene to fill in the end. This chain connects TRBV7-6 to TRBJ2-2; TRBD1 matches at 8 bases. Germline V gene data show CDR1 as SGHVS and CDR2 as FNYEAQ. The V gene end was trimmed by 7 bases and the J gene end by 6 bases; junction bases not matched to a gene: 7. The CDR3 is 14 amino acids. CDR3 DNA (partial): TGTGCCAGCACCGTACAGGGGGAAGCCGGGGAG. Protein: CASTVQGEAGE. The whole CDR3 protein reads CASTVQGEAGELFF.